This TCR beta chain was captured by sequencing in a study of blood T cell repertoires in COVID-19 (dated by TCRdb to the early 2020s). At the level of the whole study: Collaborator samples came from the United States, Italy and Spain and covered acute and convalescent phases of COVID-19. The prospective study material was composed of cDNA or gDNA derived from T cells, B-cell-depleted T cells, or PBMCs. The dataset comprised deeply sampled blood TCRbeta repertoires from subjects exposed to, actively infected with, or recovered from COVID-19. The repertoires were released in a freely available public database meant as a resource for research on the immune response to SARS-CoV-2. Samples came from the ongoing ImmuneRACE study (first 160 participants) plus 1,254 subjects from 6 global collaborators. Sample metadata almost always included a de-identified subject ID, COVID-19 status, age in years and sex. Where HLA class I and class II types were available, the types were taken from metadata supplied by the sample provider, not from assay-based typing. General conclusions and limits of the study: Clinical and demographic metadata were provided uncurated, with the amount varying by source and participant.

TCRbeta CDR3 regions were amplified from genomic DNA by means of the immunoSEQ Assay, a bias-controlled multiplex PCR. The authors' analysis ran thus. The number of nucleated cells in each sample was estimated from the amplification of reference gene primers within the assay. To quantify the absolute abundance of each unique TCRbeta CDR3 rearrangement, sequence reads were collapsed and filtered. For each sample, productive Simpson clonality was calculated as the square root of Simpson's diversity index across productive rearrangements. TCRdb took this table from immuneACCESS and kept in-frame rearrangements with V and J called. Such tables lack part of the clones; where checked against another copy, unresolved V genes explain under half of the gap, and the rest is unexplained. D and trimming were read from the DNA, whereas the V and J calls and clone size are those reported in that table. In all, the sample holds around 350,000 clones, and 85% to 90% of those were seen once. Roughly 3.1% of the sample belongs to the ten largest clones.

Details on this clone: Its target antigen remains unknown. No much larger clonotype is one base removed from it; base qualities were not supplied.

The collaborating institutions used their own protocols to collect whole blood in K2EDTA tubes. Collaborator samples were shipped for TCRbeta analysis as frozen whole blood, isolated PBMCs, or DNA extracted from either sample type. Inclusive of the bounding cysteine and phenylalanine, the CDR3 is 13 residues long. CDR3 DNA is the only sequence kept; it has 39 bases, read in frame from the first base. The germline V gene (reference sequence) supplies CDR1 MNHEY and CDR2 SMNVEV. At the junction V is shortened by 8 bases and J by 3 bases; bases outside the gene matches: 3. Sample: peripheral blood. The chain couples TRBV27 to TRBJ2-4; 8 bases in the middle match TRBD1. This clonotype was sampled from a human donor in a cohort sampled during active COVID-19. The CDR3 region has the sequence CASAGQGKNIQYF. The nucleotides read TGTGCCAGCGCTGGACAGGGCAAAAACATTCAGTACTTC.